This T cell receptor (beta chain) was documented in a study of cytomegalovirus exposure and HLA in healthy donors. Researchers ran the PCR with 60 Vbeta and 13 Jbeta primers. Method: immunoSEQ multiplex PCR; TCRdb's copy keeps in-frame clones and lacks some. In total, the table holds around 60,000 clones. As for this clone: A junction end diverges from the germline sequence, so it may reflect a read error.

The V gene's germline CDR1 is PRHDT and CDR2 FYEKMQ (reference sequence). This CDR3 has 14 amino acids. The clonotype was recovered from a woman aged 18 to 35 in good health and CMV-seronegative. Sample: PBMCs. The gene calls are TRBV13 and TRBJ1-1; maybe TRBD1 (5 bases). The CDR3 is CASSFKGEGTEDFF. The CDR3 coding sequence is TGTGCCAGCAGCTTCAAAGGCGAGGGGACTGAAGATTTCTTT.